This entry lists 2 T cell receptor beta chains sequenced from one sample in a study of shared clonotypes between healthy human individuals. Sequenced by immunoSEQ multiplex PCR; TCRdb stores in-frame clones only, minus some. This sample has approximately 500,000 clones, with 78% found just once. The sequenced sample was PBMCs. These receptor sequences come from a woman aged 40 to 50 in good health. Some clones in this sample may be carry-over from other donors' samples.

This chain uses TRBV15 with TRBJ2-2; 7 positions agree with TRBD2. The CDR3 is 15 amino acids. Germline V lookup: CDR1 LNHNV, CDR2 YYDKDF (reference sequence). Losses at the gene ends were 1 base for V and 1 base for J; bases not matched to a gene: 0. As DNA, the CDR3 is TGTGCCACCAGCAGAGGCGGGGGGAACACCGGGGAGCTGTTTTTT. This encodes CATSRGGGNTGELFF.

This clone was counted ten times or more. The rearrangement joins TRBV6-1 to TRBJ2-7; TRBD2 matches at 9 bases. The CDR3 has 15 amino acids. Germline V gene sequence: CDR1 MNHNS, CDR2 SASEGT. J gave up 4 bases and V 7 bases, and 11 bases lay outside the gene matches. CDR3 coding DNA: TGTGCCAGCAATCCAGCGGGAGGACTGACATACGAGCAGTACTTC. It codes for CASNPAGGLTYEQYF.